Reported below is one TCR beta chain. Its antigen remains unknown. Germline CDR1 and CDR2: SGHTA and FQGTGA. Trimming left V 3 bases short and J 8 bases short, with 10 bases between. The CDR3 spans 13 residues. These data come from a study of blood T cell dynamics during melanoma immunotherapy. Regarding the study as a whole: Clones driving repertoire changes may be melanoma-specific or general immune activation.

Assay used: immunoSEQ multiplex PCR; TCRdb lists only in-frame clones, some missing. The data hold around 11,000 clones, with approximately 87% observed a single time. Regarding time point: pre-treatment baseline. Response was assessed by RECIST 1.1 at 12 weeks, except a couple of rapid progressors. The chain is built from TRBV7-3 and TRBJ2-2, with TRBD2 as a possible D gene (5 bases). The sequence derives from a human donor with melanoma. Here the sequenced sample was blood, taken from a patient treated with checkpoint blockade. The CDR3, as DNA: TGTGCCAGCAGCTTCGGAACTAGGGGGGAGCTGTTTTTT. Translated, it gives CASSFGTRGELFF.